What follows are 30 T cell receptor beta chains derived from one specimen sequenced in a study of cytomegalovirus exposure and HLA in healthy donors. PCR was performed using 60 Vbeta and 13 Jbeta primers. Some clones are missing from TCRdb's copy, which holds only in-frame ones; the method was immunoSEQ multiplex PCR. The sample records roughly 150,000 clones, approximately 81% being singletons. Sequencing was performed on PBMCs. All receptors come from a boy aged 2-9 years in good health and CMV-seronegative.

This clone was recorded a few times. The chain carries TRBV28 and TRBJ2-2; D is perhaps TRBD1 (6 bases). The V gene's germline CDR1 is MDHEN and CDR2 SYDVKM. Trimming pared 10 bases from V and 2 bases from J, leaving 20 bases between. The CDR3 length is 16 residues. The CDR3 DNA reads TGTGCCACTCTAGACTCAGGGGCACCCAACACCGGGGAGCTGTTTTTT. Translation gives CATLDSGAPNTGELFF.

The J gene is TRBJ1-1, the V gene TRBV19; D is undetermined. V lost 3 bases to trimming and J lost 8 bases, with 7 bases between them. Germline CDR1 and CDR2: LNHDA and SQIVND (reference sequence). The CDR3 is 11 residues long. CDR3 in amino acids: CASSMAGEAFF. The CDR3 nucleotides read TGTGCCAGTAGTATGGCAGGCGAAGCTTTCTTT.

Worth noting for this clone: The germline gene is not matched at one end of the junction; a read error may be the cause. This sequence joins TRBV7-9 and TRBJ2-3; 10 bases map to TRBD2. The germline V gene has CDR1 SEHNR and CDR2 FQNEAQ (reference sequence). The CDR3 length is 14 residues. This CDR3 reads CASSLAGAREAQYF. Here the CDR3 DNA reads TGTGCCAGCAGCCTAGCGGGAGCCCGGGAGGCGCAGTATTTT.

The chain joins TRBV5-1 to TRBJ2-2; TRBD1 agrees at 8 bases. Trimming took 2 bases from V and 4 from J; bases not matched to a gene: 4. This CDR3 spans 15 amino acids. Germline values: CDR1 SGHRS, CDR2 YFSETQ. For the CDR3, the DNA is TGCGCCAGCAGCTTTCAGGGGGCTGGCACCGGGGAGCTGTTTTTT. Amino acid sequence: CASSFQGAGTGELFF.

J is TRBJ2-7 and V is TRBV28; D not certain. Germline lookup yields CDR1 MDHEN and CDR2 SYDVKM. The CDR3 contains 16 residues. The V end lost 1 base, the J end lost 2 bases, and 15 bases lay between the germline ends. The CDR3 coding sequence is TGTGCCAGCAGTTTATCGCTTTTGAGGTCAACCTACGAGCAGTACTTC. Translated: CASSLSLLRSTYEQYF. Supplemented by reference TRBV28 and TRBJ2-7, the full variable domain reads DVKVTQSSRYLVKRTGEKVFLECVQDMDHENMFWYRQDPGLGLRLIYFSYDVKMKEKGDIPEGYSVSREKKERFSLILESASTNQTSMYLCASSLSLLRSTYEQYFGPGTRLTVT.

The chain employs TRBV15 and TRBJ2-5; no firm D call. Germline V gives CDR1 LNHNV, CDR2 YYDKDF (reference sequence). Trimming cost V 1 base and J 2 bases, with 11 bases left between them. This CDR3 comprises 15 residues. CDR3 bases: TGTGCCACCAGCAGAGGATCCGGTAATCAAGAGACCCAGTACTTC. Protein sequence: CATSRGSGNQETQYF.

The chain carries TRBV27 and TRBJ2-1, with D perhaps matching TRBD1 (5 bases). Trimming cost V 5 bases and J 0 bases, with 11 bases left between them. CDR3 length: 15 amino acids. Per the germline V gene, CDR1 is MNHEY and CDR2 is SMNVEV (reference sequence). The CDR3 region has the DNA TGTGCCAGCAGTGACCTAAGGGGCTCCTACAATGAGCAGTTCTTC. Encoded protein: CASSDLRGSYNEQFF.

This chain joins TRBV9 and TRBJ1-6, with 8 bases identical to TRBD1. Germline lookup yields CDR1 SGDLS and CDR2 YYNGEE. The CDR3 consists of 18 residues. The V segment lost 0 bases and the J segment 2 bases; nucleotides outside the gene matches: 7. DNA of the CDR3: TGTGCCAGCAGCGTAGGGGCAGGGGGCGTCACCTATAATTCACCCCTCCACTTT. Translating gives CASSVGAGGVTYNSPLHF.

The genes are TRBV18 and TRBJ1-2; TRBD1 matches at 8 bases. After removal of 0 bases from V and 4 bases from J, the junction contained 7 bases not matched to a gene. This CDR3 region has 16 residues. Looked up from germline, CDR1 is KGHSH and CDR2 is LQKENI. The CDR3 DNA sequence: TGTGCCAGCTCACCACCCAATATGGACAGGGCCTATGGCTACACCTTC. Translation: CASSPPNMDRAYGYTF. The variable domain in full, with the rest retrieved from reference TRBV18 and TRBJ1-2, is NAGVMQNPRHLVRRRGQEARLRCSPMKGHSHVYWYRQLPEEGLKFMVYLQKENIIDESGMPKERFSAEFPKEGPSILRIQQVVRGDSAAYFCASSPPNMDRAYGYTFGSGTRLTVV.

The rearrangement joins TRBV9 to TRBJ1-1; D is possibly TRBD1 (5 bases). The V gene lost 0 bases and the J gene lost 2 bases, with 11 bases spanning the gap. Germline loops: CDR1 SGDLS, CDR2 YYNGEE. The CDR3 contains 15 residues. The CDR3 spells CASSVEGGGNTEAFF. The CDR3 region has the DNA TGTGCCAGCAGCGTAGAGGGCGGGGGAAACACTGAAGCTTTCTTT.

This rearrangement joins TRBV25-1 to TRBJ2-2, with D tentatively TRBD1 (5 bases). The CDR3 covers 15 residues. V shed 3 bases and J shed 1 base, with 9 bases lying between them. Germline CDR1 and CDR2: MGHDK and SYGVNS. The CDR3 reads CASSEDTQNTGELFF. CDR3 DNA sequence: TGTGCCAGCAGTGAGGACACCCAGAACACCGGGGAGCTGTTTTTT.

This chain joins TRBV15 and TRBJ1-2; the match to TRBD1 covers 7 bases. V was pared by 0 bases and J by 6 bases, with 7 bases of the junction left unmatched. This CDR3 spans 15 amino acids. CDR1 is LNHNV, CDR2 YYDKDF, per germline (reference sequence). The CDR3 nucleotides read TGTGCCACCAGCAGAGATCTTGGGCAGGGGGATGGCTACACCTTC. Translating gives CATSRDLGQGDGYTF.

This clone has more than one count but fewer than ten. The chain has TRBV28 and TRBJ1-1; perhaps TRBD1 as D (5 bases). CDR3 length: 15 amino acids. V was cut by 7 bases and J by 5 bases, with 20 bases left in between. The V gene's germline CDR1 is MDHEN and CDR2 SYDVKM. The CDR3 reads CASNRAHLGGTEAFF. In nucleotides, the CDR3 is TGTGCCAGCAATCGAGCACACCTCGGGGGGACTGAAGCTTTCTTT.

The rearrangement joins TRBV2 to TRBJ1-6; the match to TRBD1 covers 8 bases. Germline CDR1 reads SNHLY; CDR2 reads FYNNEI. V lost 6 bases to trimming and J lost 4 bases; unmatched junction nucleotides: 11. The CDR3 has 17 amino acids. CDR3 DNA: TGTGCCAGCAGCTTGCCTCCTAGGACAGGGTATAATTCACCCCTCCACTTT. Translation gives CASSLPPRTGYNSPLHF.

The V call is TRBV7-8, the J call TRBJ2-2; maybe TRBD1 (6 bases). V was clipped by 3 bases and J by 2 bases, with 10 bases between them. Germline CDR1 and CDR2: SGHVS and FQNEAQ. The CDR3 is made up of 15 amino acids. CDR3 DNA: TGTGCCAGCAGCTTCGGACAGCTTAACACCGGGGAGCTGTTTTTT. Encoded protein: CASSFGQLNTGELFF.

This clone appeared once. V gene TRBV6-5 combines with J gene TRBJ1-1; tentative D call: TRBD1 (5 bases). The CDR3 has 16 amino acids. Germline lookup yields CDR1 MNHEY and CDR2 SVGAGI. V shed 0 bases and J shed 4 bases, with 15 bases lying between them. The CDR3 region is CASSYSEGRRGTEAFF. The CDR3, as DNA: TGTGCCAGCAGTTACTCGGAGGGGAGGCGGGGCACTGAAGCTTTCTTT.

Only one count was recorded for this clone. The V call is TRBV6-1, the J call TRBJ1-3, with D possibly matching TRBD1 (5 bases). The CDR3 loop spans 15 amino acids. V lost 4 bases to trimming and J lost 0 bases, with 10 bases between them. The V gene's germline CDR1 is MNHNS and CDR2 SASEGT. CDR3 amino acids: CASSVQGGSGNTIYF. As DNA, the CDR3 is TGTGCCAGCAGTGTCCAGGGTGGCTCTGGAAACACCATATATTTT.

The chain employs TRBV5-4 and TRBJ1-2; tentative D call: TRBD1 (5 bases). Germline loops: CDR1 SGHNT, CDR2 YYREEE (reference sequence). The CDR3 contains 12 residues. Trimming removed 5 bases at V and 4 bases at J, with 9 bases between. The CDR3 region is CASSSGTYGYTF. The CDR3 DNA reads as TGTGCCAGCAGTAGCGGGACCTATGGCTACACCTTC. Together with reference TRBV5-4 and TRBJ1-2, the CDR3 gives the full variable domain: ETGVTQSPTHLIKTRGQQVTLRCSSQSGHNTVSWYQQALGQGPQFIFQYYREEENGRGNFPPRFSGLQFPNYSSELNVNALELDDSALYLCASSSGTYGYTFGSGTRLTVV.

The chain uses TRBV2 and TRBJ2-5; 10 positions agree with TRBD1. Germline-derived CDR1 and CDR2 are SNHLY and FYNNEI. The CDR3 has 14 amino acids. With V trimmed by 6 bases and J by 6 bases, 7 bases remained unmatched. CDR3 protein: CASRPGQGSQTQYF. In nucleotides, the CDR3 is TGTGCCAGCAGGCCGGGACAGGGGTCCCAGACCCAGTACTTC.

This chain joins TRBV5-1 and TRBJ2-1; 8 nucleotides agree with TRBD1. The junction had 13 bases not matched to a gene; V was cut back by 4 bases and J by 1 base. CDR1 and CDR2 from the germline V gene are SGHRS and YFSETQ. The CDR3 spans 18 residues. The CDR3 is CASSPGQVFRVSYNEQFF. The CDR3 nucleotides read TGCGCCAGCAGCCCGGGACAGGTCTTTCGAGTATCCTACAATGAGCAGTTCTTC.

The chain employs TRBV10-3 and TRBJ2-5, with 11 bases lining up with TRBD2. Germline CDR1 reads ENHRY; CDR2 reads SYGVKD. The V gene end was trimmed by 3 bases and the J gene end by 4 bases; junction bases not matched to a gene: 7. The CDR3 has 16 residues. CDR3 sequence reads: CAISEITSGSGETQYF. In DNA, the CDR3 is TGTGCCATCAGTGAAATAACTAGCGGGAGCGGAGAGACCCAGTACTTC.

This clone was counted once. V usage is TRBV23-1 and J usage is TRBJ1-5; 7 bases map to TRBD1. TRBV23-1 is treated as an ORF (open reading frame) with a function not yet certain. V shed 0 bases and J 7 bases; nucleotides not matched to a gene: 9. The CDR3 loop spans 16 amino acids. This CDR3 is CASSQSATGLDQPQHF. CDR3 DNA: TGCGCCAGCAGTCAATCGGCGACAGGGTTGGACCAGCCCCAGCATTTT.

The V gene is TRBV6-1, the J gene TRBJ2-5, with D possibly TRBD1 on 6 matching bases. This CDR3 has 14 residues. Germline assignment: CDR1 MNHNS and CDR2 SASEGT. With 6 bases removed from V and 0 bases from J, the gap between germline ends came to 11 bases. The CDR3 DNA is TGTGCCAGCAGGGGTACAGGGTACCAAGAGACCCAGTACTTC. Its protein is CASRGTGYQETQYF.

J is TRBJ2-1 and V is TRBV5-1; 8 bases match TRBD1. Germline CDR1 and CDR2: SGHRS and YFSETQ. V dropped 4 bases and J dropped 10; count of bases not matched to a gene: 4. The CDR3 loop spans 12 amino acids. CDR3 nucleotide sequence: TGCGCCAGCAGCCTCAGGGGGCAGGAGCAGTTCTTC. This codes for CASSLRGQEQFF. Using reference TRBV5-1 and TRBJ2-1 for the parts outside the CDR3, the full variable domain is KAGVTQTPRYLIKTRGQQVTLSCSPISGHRSVSWYQQTPGQGLQFLFEYFSETQRNKGNFPGRFSGRQFSNSRSEMNVSTLELGDSALYLCASSLRGQEQFFGPGTRLTVL.

This clone was seen just once. This chain uses TRBV19 with TRBJ2-1; 15 nucleotides match TRBD2. CDR1 is LNHDA, CDR2 SQIVND, per germline (reference sequence). The CDR3 is 20 amino acids. The V and J ends lost 7 bases and 0 bases, in that order; junction bases with no gene match: 13. CDR3 sequence reads: CASIPSGTSGGKSSYNEQFF. CDR3 coding DNA: TGTGCCAGTATTCCCTCCGGGACTAGCGGGGGGAAGAGCTCCTACAATGAGCAGTTCTTC.

CDR3 DNA: TGTGCCAGTAGTTCGGGAGGGGCGGGGCAGTTCTTC. This encodes CASSSGGAGQFF. This rearrangement joins TRBV19 to TRBJ2-1, with 8 bases lining up with TRBD2. The V segment lost 5 bases and the J segment 12 bases; nucleotides outside the gene matches: 6. Germline V gives CDR1 LNHDA, CDR2 SQIVND (reference sequence). CDR3 size: 12 residues.

This sequence joins TRBV4-2 and TRBJ1-3; 8 bases line up with TRBD1. Trimming removed 0 bases from V and 4 bases from J; junction bases left unmatched: 8. CDR1 and CDR2 from the germline V gene are LGHNA and YNFKEQ. The CDR3 totals 17 residues. CDR3 region: CASSQEGQTGAGNTIYF. CDR3 coding DNA: TGTGCCAGCAGCCAAGAGGGTCAGACAGGGGCAGGAAACACCATATATTTT.

The chain links TRBV2 to TRBJ1-5; D is unclear. Trimming pared 9 bases from V and 3 bases from J, leaving 12 bases between. Per germline, CDR1 SNHLY and CDR2 FYNNEI. CDR3 length: 13 amino acids. CDR3 DNA: TGTGCCAGTAACCCGGGTCTCAATCAGCCCCAGCATTTT. Translation gives CASNPGLNQPQHF.

Written as DNA, the CDR3 is TGCAGCGTTGAAGACCGGAATGAAAAACTGTTTTTT. Protein product: CSVEDRNEKLFF. V gene TRBV29-1 combines with J gene TRBJ1-4; D remains ambiguous. V lost 0 bases and J lost 5, with 4 bases in between. This CDR3 is 12 amino acids long. From germline, CDR1 is SQVTM and CDR2 ANQGSEA. Based on the CDR3 plus reference TRBV29-1 and TRBJ1-4, the full variable domain is SAVISQKPSRDICQRGTSLTIQCQVDSQVTMMFWYRQQPGQSLTLIATANQGSEATYESGFVIDKFPISRPNLTFSTLTVSNMSPEDSSIYLCSVEDRNEKLFFGSGTQLSVL.

This chain uses TRBV14 with TRBJ2-3; D unclear. Germline V lookup: CDR1 SGHDN, CDR2 FVKESK. This CDR3 has 15 residues. V lost 1 base to trimming and J lost 8 bases, with 16 bases between them. CDR3 coding DNA: TGTGCCAGCAGCCAAGCTTACGACTCTCTCGTTACGCAGTATTTT. Translation: CASSQAYDSLVTQYF.